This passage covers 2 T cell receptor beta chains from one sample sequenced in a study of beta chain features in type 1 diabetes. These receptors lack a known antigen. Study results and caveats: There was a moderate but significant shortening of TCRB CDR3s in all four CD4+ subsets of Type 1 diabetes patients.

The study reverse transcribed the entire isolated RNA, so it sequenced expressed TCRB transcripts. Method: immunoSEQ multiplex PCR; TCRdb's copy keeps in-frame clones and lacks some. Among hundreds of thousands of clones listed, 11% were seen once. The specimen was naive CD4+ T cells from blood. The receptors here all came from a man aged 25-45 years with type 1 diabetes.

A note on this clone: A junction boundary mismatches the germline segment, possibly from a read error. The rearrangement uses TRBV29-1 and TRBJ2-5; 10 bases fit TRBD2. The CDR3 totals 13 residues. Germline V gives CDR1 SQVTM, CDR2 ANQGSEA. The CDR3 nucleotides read TGCAGCGTTGAACGGGGAGCGGGGGGGCTCAGAGACTTC. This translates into CSVERGAGGLRDF.

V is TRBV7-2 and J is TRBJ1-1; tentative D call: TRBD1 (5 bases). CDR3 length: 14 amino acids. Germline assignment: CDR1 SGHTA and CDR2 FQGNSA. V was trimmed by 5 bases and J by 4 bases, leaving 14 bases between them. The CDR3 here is CASSQTEISTEAFF. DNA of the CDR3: TGTGCCAGCAGCCAGACAGAGATCAGCACTGAAGCTTTCTTT.